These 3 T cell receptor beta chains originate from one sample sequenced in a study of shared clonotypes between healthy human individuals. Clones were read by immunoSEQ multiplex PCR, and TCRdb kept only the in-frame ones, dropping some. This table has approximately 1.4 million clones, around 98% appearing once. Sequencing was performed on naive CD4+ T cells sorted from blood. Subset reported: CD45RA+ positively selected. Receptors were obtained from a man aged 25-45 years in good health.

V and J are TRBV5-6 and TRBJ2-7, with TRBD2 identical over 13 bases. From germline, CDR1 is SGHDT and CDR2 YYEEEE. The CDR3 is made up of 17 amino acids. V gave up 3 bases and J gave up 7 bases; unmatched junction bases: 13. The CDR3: CASSSAARGLAGSEQYF. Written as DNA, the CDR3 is TGTGCCAGCAGCTCCGCGGCCCGGGGACTAGCGGGAAGTGAGCAGTACTTC.

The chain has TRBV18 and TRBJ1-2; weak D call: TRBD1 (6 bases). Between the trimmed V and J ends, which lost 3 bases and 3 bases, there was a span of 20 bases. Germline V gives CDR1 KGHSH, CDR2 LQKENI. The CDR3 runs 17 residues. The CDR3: CASSPPGGGRRDYGYTF. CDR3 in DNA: TGTGCCAGCTCACCCCCCGGCGGGGGGCGACGAGACTATGGCTACACCTTC.

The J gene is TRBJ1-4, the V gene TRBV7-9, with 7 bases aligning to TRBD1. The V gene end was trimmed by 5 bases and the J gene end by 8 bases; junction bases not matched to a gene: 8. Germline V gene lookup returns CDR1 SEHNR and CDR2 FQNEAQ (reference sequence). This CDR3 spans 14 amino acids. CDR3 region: CASSLGQIGEKLFF. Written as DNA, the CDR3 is TGTGCCAGCAGCCTGGGACAGATAGGCGAAAAACTGTTTTTT. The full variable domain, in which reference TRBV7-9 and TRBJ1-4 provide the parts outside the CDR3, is DTGVSQNPRHKITKRGQNVTFRCDPISEHNRLYWYRQTLGQGPEFLTYFQNEAQLEKSRLLSDRFSAERPKGSFSTLEIQRTEQGDSAMYLCASSLGQIGEKLFFGSGTQLSVL.